The clone carrying this T cell receptor beta chain has a handful of counts. Its antigen remains unknown. Other DNA sequences in this specimen translate into the identical CDR3. The data were obtained in a study of T cell responses to AZD1222 COVID-19 vaccine. Overall study results and limits: Baseline serostatus was positive in only a handful of AZD1222 recipients. As reported, nearly half of all spike-specific TCRs target variant regions that are unmutated.

This CDR3 is 11 amino acids long. V lost 3 bases and J lost 4, with 4 bases in between. Some clones are missing from TCRdb's copy, which holds only in-frame ones; the method was immunoSEQ multiplex PCR. The data contain 120,000 or so clones, 80% to 90% of them singletons. The clonotype originates from an adult in good health. Sequences were derived from peripheral blood, sampled on day 0 of MenACWY control vaccination. The rearrangement uses TRBV12-3 or TRBV12-4 and TRBJ2-7; D gene ambiguous. CDR3 sequence: CASSLGYEQYF. As DNA, the CDR3 is TGTGCCAGCAGTTTGGGTTACGAGCAGTACTTC.